Included here is one T cell receptor beta chain sequence, with context. Its antigen remains unidentified. The data belong to a study of T-cell reconstitution after alpha-beta-depleted transplantation in children. The library targeted TCRbeta and was prepared with unique molecular identifiers. TCRdb re-derived calls from the PCR reads in MiXCR, one entry per CDR3 protein. The table has roughly 400,000 distinct CDR3 sequences, around 46% seen once. Notes on the study in general: Expanded clones from the graft, numbering several hundred, reportedly supplied alpha-beta T cells about two months after transplant.

The CDR3 covers 13 residues. Germline CDR1 and CDR2: DFQATT and SNEGSKA (reference sequence). Unmatched junction bases numbered 1, after V lost 2 bases and J lost 5 bases. The source of this sequence is a girl aged 2 to 9 with aplastic anemia, due to receive a stem cell transplant. Source: PBMCs, taken before TCRalphabeta/CD19-depleted stem cell transplant. The J gene is TRBJ2-2, the V gene TRBV20-1, with 8 bases fitting TRBD2. This chain's CDR3 is CSARPGGTGELFF. The DNA for the CDR3 is TGCAGTGCTAGACCGGGAGGGACCGGGGAGCTGTTTTTT.